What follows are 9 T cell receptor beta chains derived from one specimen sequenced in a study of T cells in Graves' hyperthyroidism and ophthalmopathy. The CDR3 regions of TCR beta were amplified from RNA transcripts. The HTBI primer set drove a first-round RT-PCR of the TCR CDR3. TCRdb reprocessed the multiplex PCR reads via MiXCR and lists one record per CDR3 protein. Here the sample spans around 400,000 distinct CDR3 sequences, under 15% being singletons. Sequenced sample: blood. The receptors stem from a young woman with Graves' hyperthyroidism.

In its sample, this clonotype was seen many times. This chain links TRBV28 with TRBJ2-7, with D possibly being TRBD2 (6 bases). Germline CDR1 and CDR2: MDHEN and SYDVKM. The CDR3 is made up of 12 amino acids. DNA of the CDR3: TGTGGGTCGGGACTTGACTCCTACGAGCAGTACTTC. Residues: CGSGLDSYEQYF.

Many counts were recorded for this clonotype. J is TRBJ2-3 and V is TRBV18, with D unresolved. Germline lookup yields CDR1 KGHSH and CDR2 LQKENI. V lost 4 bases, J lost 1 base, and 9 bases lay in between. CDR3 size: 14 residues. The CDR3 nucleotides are TGTGCCAGCTCACAGGATTACCGCACAGATACGCAGTATTTT. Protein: CASSQDYRTDTQYF.

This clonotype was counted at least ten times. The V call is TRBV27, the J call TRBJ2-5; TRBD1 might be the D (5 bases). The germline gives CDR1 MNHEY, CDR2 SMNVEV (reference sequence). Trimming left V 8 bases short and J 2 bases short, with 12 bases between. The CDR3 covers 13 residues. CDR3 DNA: TGTGCCAGCGGATACAGGCATCAAGAGACCCAGTACTTC. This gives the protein CASGYRHQETQYF.

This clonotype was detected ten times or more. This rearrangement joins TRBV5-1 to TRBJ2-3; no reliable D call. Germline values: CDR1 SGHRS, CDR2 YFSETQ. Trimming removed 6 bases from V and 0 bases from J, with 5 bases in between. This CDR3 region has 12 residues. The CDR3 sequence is CASKQSTDTQYF. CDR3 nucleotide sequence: TGCGCCAGCAAGCAGAGCACAGATACGCAGTATTTT.

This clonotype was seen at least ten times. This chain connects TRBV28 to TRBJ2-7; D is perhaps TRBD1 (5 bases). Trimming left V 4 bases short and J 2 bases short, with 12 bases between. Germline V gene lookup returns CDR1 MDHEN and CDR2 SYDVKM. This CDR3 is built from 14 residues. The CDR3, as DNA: TGTGCCAGCAGTTCCGTGGACAATACCTACGAGCAGTACTTC. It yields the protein CASSSVDNTYEQYF.

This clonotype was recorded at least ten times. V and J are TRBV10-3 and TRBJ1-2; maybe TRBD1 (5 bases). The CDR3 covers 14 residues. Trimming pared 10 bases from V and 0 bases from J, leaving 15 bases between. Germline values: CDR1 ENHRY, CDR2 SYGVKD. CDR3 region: CATGPGRPNYGYTF. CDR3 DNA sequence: TGTGCCACAGGGCCGGGGCGTCCTAACTATGGCTACACCTTC.

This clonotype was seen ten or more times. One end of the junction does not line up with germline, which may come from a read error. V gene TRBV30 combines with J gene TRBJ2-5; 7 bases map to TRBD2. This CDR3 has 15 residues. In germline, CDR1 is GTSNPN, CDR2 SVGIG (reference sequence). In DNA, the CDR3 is TGTGCCTGGAGTGACCCTTACAGGACGCGGGAGAGCCAGTACTTC. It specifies CAWSDPYRTRESQYF.

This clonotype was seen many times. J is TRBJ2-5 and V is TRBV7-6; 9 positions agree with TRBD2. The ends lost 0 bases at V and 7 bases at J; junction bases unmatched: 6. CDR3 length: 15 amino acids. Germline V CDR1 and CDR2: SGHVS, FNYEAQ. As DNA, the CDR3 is TGTGCCAGCAGCTTAGCTAGCGGGGGACCGGGGACCCAGTACTTC. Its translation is CASSLASGGPGTQYF.

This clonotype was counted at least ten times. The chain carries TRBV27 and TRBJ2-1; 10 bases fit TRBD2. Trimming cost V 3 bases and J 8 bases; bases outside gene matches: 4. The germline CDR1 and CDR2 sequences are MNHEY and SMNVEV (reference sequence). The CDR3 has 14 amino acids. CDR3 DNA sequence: TGTGCCAGCAGTTTTGCGACTAGCGGGTATGAGCAGTTCTTC. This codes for CASSFATSGYEQFF.